The rows below give T cell receptor beta chains drawn from one sample of a study of OX40 agonist ivuxolimab in advanced cancers. Profiling relied on immunoSEQ multiplex PCR, and the TCRdb table lists in-frame clones only, not all of them. The data contain tens of thousands of clones, about 86% of them singletons. The sample consisted of CD4+ or CD8+ T cells sorted from blood, taken in a trial of the OX40 agonist ivuxolimab. These receptors were taken from an adult with an advanced solid tumor such as melanoma, head and neck, liver or kidney cancer. Both conserved end residues are part of each CDR3. A D gene is named only where the DNA matches it firmly. A clone size is listed for some rows: how often the clone was seen (once, few, many), or a class if it is expanded.

>TRBJ1-6|NA|TRBV2|15|TRBD1
CASSGQGHGNSPLHF
TGTGCCAGCAGTGGACAGGGACACGGGAATTCACCCCTCCACTTT
>TRBJ1-2|NA|TRBV19|15|NA
CASSIHSGSGYGYTF
TGTGCCAGTAGTATACACTCAGGGTCAGGATATGGCTACACCTTC
>TRBJ2-4|once|TRBV19|16|TRBD1
CASSVGQGAAKNIQYF
TGTGCCAGTAGTGTCGGACAGGGGGCGGCCAAAAACATTCAGTACTTC
>TRBJ2-7|NA|TRBV7-8|16|NA
CASSAYRVQSSYEQYF
TGTGCCAGCAGCGCCTACAGGGTCCAGAGCTCCTACGAGCAGTACTTC
>TRBJ1-5|NA|TRBV6-1|12|NA
CASAASNQPQHF
TGTGCCAGCGCGGCTAGCAATCAGCCCCAGCATTTT
>TRBJ2-7|NA|TRBV27|12|NA
CASRSVGYEQYF
TGTGCCAGCAGGTCGGTGGGGTACGAGCAGTACTTC
>TRBJ1-2|NA|TRBV2|13|NA
CASSLRRGHGYTF
TGTGCCAGCAGTCTTCGTAGAGGCCATGGCTACACCTTC
>TRBJ2-1|NA|TRBV27|15|NA
CASSKKGDSYNEQFF
TGTGCCAGCAGTAAGAAGGGGGACTCCTACAATGAGCAGTTCTTC
>TRBJ1-3|NA|TRBV7-9|13|NA
CASSSNSGNTIYF
TGTGCCAGCAGCAGTAACTCTGGAAACACCATATATTTT
>TRBJ1-4|NA|TRBV2|13|NA
CASVQDSHEKLFF
TGTGCCAGCGTGCAGGACAGTCATGAAAAACTGTTTTTT
>TRBJ2-5|NA|TRBV6-5|10|NA
CASGRETQYF
TGTGCCAGCGGACGAGAGACCCAGTACTTC
>TRBJ2-3|once|TRBV5-4|17|NA
CASSLGDKGFLTDTQYF
TGTGCCAGCAGCTTGGGGGACAAGGGATTTCTCACAGATACGCAGTATTTT
>TRBJ1-2|NA|TRBV19|15|NA
CASRTRQTANYGYTF
TGTGCCAGTCGGACCAGACAGACGGCTAACTATGGCTACACCTTC
>TRBJ2-2|NA|TRBV4-3|21|NA
CASSPDTGELFFGEGSRKLFF
NA
>TRBJ1-5|NA|TRBV19|14|NA
CATLSRGSNQPQHF
TGTGCCACCTTATCCAGGGGTTCCAATCAGCCCCAGCATTTT
>TRBJ2-5|NA|TRBV11-2|15|NA
CASSLESARQETQYF
TGTGCCAGCAGCTTAGAGTCAGCCAGGCAAGAGACCCAGTACTTC
>TRBJ2-3|NA|TRBV5-8|13|NA
CASPEDHTDTQYF
TGTGCCAGCCCAGAGGACCACACAGATACGCAGTATTTT
>TRBJ1-2|few|TRBV11-2|16|TRBD1
CASSLGYGQGARGYTF
TGTGCCAGCAGCTTAGGTTACGGACAGGGGGCGCGTGGCTACACCTTC
>TRBJ1-5|once|TRBV18|14|NA
CASSPGRNNQPQHF
TGTGCCAGCTCACCGGGGAGAAACAATCAGCCCCAGCATTTT
>TRBJ2-7|once|TRBV27|13|TRBD2
CASSASGLYEQYF
TGTGCCAGCAGTGCTAGCGGACTCTACGAGCAGTACTTC
>TRBJ2-2|NA|TRBV5-1|17|NA
CASSLGRDPSNTGELFF
TGCGCCAGCAGCTTGGGCCGGGACCCGTCGAACACCGGGGAGCTGTTTTTT
>TRBJ1-2|NA|TRBV30|12|NA
CAWSSAGDGYTF
TGTGCCTGGAGTTCGGCAGGGGATGGCTACACCTTC
>TRBJ2-2|NA|TRBV14|18|TRBD2
CASSPPWSGGASTGELFF
TGTGCCAGCAGCCCCCCGTGGAGCGGGGGGGCGAGCACCGGGGAGCTGTTTTTT
>TRBJ2-5|NA|TRBV4-2|15|TRBD2
CASSRSGGSLETQYF
TGTGCCAGCAGTCGAAGCGGCGGGAGTTTAGAGACCCAGTACTTC
>TRBJ2-6|NA|TRBV9|14|NA
CASSARSGANVLTF
TGTGCCAGCAGCGCCCGCTCTGGGGCCAACGTCCTGACTTTC
>TRBJ1-6|NA|TRBV30|14|NA
CAWSGVATNSPLHF
TGTGCCTGGAGTGGGGTAGCGACTAATTCACCCCTCCACTTT
>TRBJ1-3|once|TRBV30|13|NA
CAWSVSSGNTIYF
TGTGCCTGGAGTGTCAGCTCTGGAAACACCATATATTTT
>TRBJ2-3|NA|TRBV11-3|18|NA
CASSLTVWRGFREDTQYF
TGTGCCAGCAGCTTAACCGTATGGCGGGGATTTCGGGAAGATACGCAGTATTTT
>TRBJ1-6|NA|TRBV30|13|TRBD1
CAWSATGMSPLHF
TGTGCCTGGAGTGCGACAGGGATGTCACCCCTCCACTTT
>TRBJ2-7|NA|TRBV27|14|TRBD2
CASSLSGSSYEQYF
TGTGCCAGCAGTTTGAGCGGGAGCTCCTACGAGCAGTACTTC
>TRBJ1-2|NA|TRBV12-5|14|NA
CASGLGSANYGYTF
TGTGCTAGTGGTTTGGGGTCGGCTAACTATGGCTACACCTTC
>TRBJ1-2|NA|TRBV12-5|13|NA
CASGLPYLGGYTF
TGTGCTAGTGGTTTGCCTTATCTGGGCGGCTACACCTTC
>TRBJ2-7|NA|TRBV15|14|NA
CATSTGTVRYEQYF
TGTGCCACCAGCACGGGGACCGTCCGCTACGAGCAGTACTTC
>TRBJ1-1|NA|TRBV29-1|11|NA
CSVESSAEAFF
TGCAGCGTTGAATCTAGCGCTGAAGCTTTCTTT
>TRBJ2-7|NA|TRBV13|12|NA
CASGERAYEQYF
TGTGCCAGCGGGGAGAGAGCCTACGAGCAGTACTTC
>TRBJ2-5|NA|TRBV7-8|15|NA
CASSPFAGIGETQYF
TGTGCCAGCAGCCCCTTTGCAGGGATCGGGGAGACCCAGTACTTC
>TRBJ1-5|NA|TRBV6-5|14|NA
CATDVKQGNQPQHF
TGTGCCACCGACGTTAAGCAGGGGAATCAGCCCCAGCATTTT
>TRBJ2-5|once|TRBV7-2|14|NA
CASRQGLSTETQYF
TGTGCCAGCAGACAAGGACTATCTACAGAGACCCAGTACTTC
>TRBJ2-7|once|TRBV6-5|13|NA
CASSHRNSYEQYF
TGTGCCAGCAGTCACCGAAACTCCTACGAGCAGTACTTC
>TRBJ2-3|NA|TRBV5-1|18|TRBD2
CASSRSLAGGQGTDTQYF
TGCGCCAGCAGCCGCTCGCTAGCGGGGGGCCAAGGCACAGATACGCAGTATTTT
>TRBJ1-1|once|TRBV6-5|14|TRBD1
CASNPSDRPAEAFF
TGTGCCAGCAACCCCTCGGACAGGCCAGCTGAAGCTTTCTTT
>TRBJ2-2|NA|TRBV9|16|NA
CASSLYGGLNTGELFF
TGTGCCAGCAGCCTCTACGGGGGACTGAACACCGGGGAGCTGTTTTTT
>TRBJ1-2|NA|TRBV5-4|15|NA
CASSLAATGLVGYTF
TGTGCCAGCAGCTTGGCCGCTACAGGGCTGGTAGGCTACACCTTC
>TRBJ2-1|once|TRBV27|15|NA
CASQAGGRTGAKQFF
TGTGCCAGCCAAGCGGGGGGAAGGACAGGGGCGAAGCAGTTCTTC
>TRBJ2-7|NA|TRBV5-4|18|NA
CASSLERSAGRTGDEQYF
TGTGCCAGCAGCTTGGAGAGGTCGGCAGGTCGAACGGGGGACGAGCAGTACTTC
>TRBJ1-5|NA|TRBV19|15|NA
CASSIAQGVYQPQHF
TGTGCCAGTAGTATAGCTCAGGGTGTTTATCAGCCCCAGCATTTT
>TRBJ2-5|NA|TRBV7-8|15|NA
CASSLGSTGRETQYF
TGTGCCAGCAGCTTAGGCTCCACAGGGAGGGAGACCCAGTACTTC
>TRBJ2-7|large|TRBV14|12|NA
CASSPANYEQYF
TGTGCCAGCAGCCCTGCTAACTACGAGCAGTACTTC
>TRBJ1-3|NA|TRBV19|14|NA
CASSKQPSGNTIYF
TGTGCCAGTAGTAAGCAGCCCTCTGGAAACACCATATATTTT
>TRBJ2-7|NA|TRBV27|13|NA
CASSSMLGYEQYF
TGTGCCAGCAGTTCCATGTTGGGATACGAGCAGTACTTC
>TRBJ2-2|NA|TRBV7-8|16|TRBD2
CASSRGLAGYTGELFF
TGTGCCAGCAGCAGAGGACTAGCCGGCTACACCGGGGAGCTGTTTTTT
>TRBJ2-7|NA|TRBV19|13|NA
CASSQALFYEQYF
TGTGCCAGTAGTCAGGCCCTTTTCTACGAGCAGTACTTC
>TRBJ1-5|NA|TRBV4-1|14|NA
CASSHRAGNQPQHF
TGCGCCAGCAGCCACAGGGCGGGCAATCAGCCCCAGCATTTT